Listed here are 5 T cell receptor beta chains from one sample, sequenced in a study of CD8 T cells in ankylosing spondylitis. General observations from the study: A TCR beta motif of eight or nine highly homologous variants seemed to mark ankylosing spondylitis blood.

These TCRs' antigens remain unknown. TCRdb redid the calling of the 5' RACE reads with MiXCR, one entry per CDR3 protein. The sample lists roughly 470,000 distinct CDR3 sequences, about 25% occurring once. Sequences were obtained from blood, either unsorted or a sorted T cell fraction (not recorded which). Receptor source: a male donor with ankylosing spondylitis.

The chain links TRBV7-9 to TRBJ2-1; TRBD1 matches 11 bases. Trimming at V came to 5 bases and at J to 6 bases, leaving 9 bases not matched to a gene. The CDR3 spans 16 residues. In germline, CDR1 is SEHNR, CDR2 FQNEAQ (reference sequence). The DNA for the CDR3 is TGTGCCAGCAGCCCAGCAGGGACAGGGGGTCTCAATGAGCAGTTCTTC. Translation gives CASSPAGTGGLNEQFF.

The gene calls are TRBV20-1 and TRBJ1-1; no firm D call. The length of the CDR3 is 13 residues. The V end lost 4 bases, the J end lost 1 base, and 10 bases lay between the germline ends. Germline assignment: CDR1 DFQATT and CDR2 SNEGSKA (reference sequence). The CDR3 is CSAINTENTEAFF. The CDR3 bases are TGCAGTGCTATAAATACAGAGAACACTGAAGCTTTCTTT.

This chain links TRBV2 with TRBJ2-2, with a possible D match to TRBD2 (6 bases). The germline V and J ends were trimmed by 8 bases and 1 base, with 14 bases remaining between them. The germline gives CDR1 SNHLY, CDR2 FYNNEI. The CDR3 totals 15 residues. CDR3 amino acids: CASSRDFMNTGELFF. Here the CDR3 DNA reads TGTGCCAGCTCCAGGGACTTTATGAACACCGGGGAGCTGTTTTTT.

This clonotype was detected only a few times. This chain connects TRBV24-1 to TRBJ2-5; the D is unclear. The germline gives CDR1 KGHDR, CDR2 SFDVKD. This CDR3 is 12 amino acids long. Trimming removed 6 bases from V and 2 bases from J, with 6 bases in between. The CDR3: CATSLGQETQYF. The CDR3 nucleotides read TGTGCCACCAGTCTGGGGCAAGAGACCCAGTACTTC.

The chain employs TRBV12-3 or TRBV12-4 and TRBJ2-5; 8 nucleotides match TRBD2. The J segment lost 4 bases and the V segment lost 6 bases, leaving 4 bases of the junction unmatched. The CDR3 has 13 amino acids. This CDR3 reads CASRPAGGETQYF. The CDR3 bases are TGTGCCAGCAGGCCGGCGGGAGGAGAGACCCAGTACTTC.